This T cell receptor (beta chain) was recovered during a study of T cell responses to AZD1222 COVID-19 vaccine. Here immunoSEQ multiplex PCR was the method, and the copy in TCRdb shows in-frame clones only, minus some. The sample yields fewer than 200,000 clones, 70% to 90% seen once. Germline CDR1 and CDR2: LNHDA and SQIVND (reference sequence). The CDR3 is 16 amino acids. Germline trimming cut 7 bases from V and 7 bases from J; bases unmatched to any gene: 9. The gene calls are TRBV19 and TRBJ2-1, with 14 bases identical to TRBD2. This TCR was sampled from an adult in good health. Specimen: peripheral blood, collected on day 0 of AZD1222 vaccination. The DNA for the CDR3 is TGTGCCAGTACCCCGACTAGCGGGAGGGCCATGAATGAGCAGTTCTTC. As protein: CASTPTSGRAMNEQFF. The whole variable domain, filled in from reference TRBV19 and TRBJ2-1, reads DGGITQSPKYLFRKEGQNVTLSCEQNLNHDAMYWYRQDPGQGLRLIYYSQIVNDFQKGDIAEGYSVSREKKESFPLTVTSAQKNPTAFYLCASTPTSGRAMNEQFFGPGTRLTVL.